These 2 T cell receptor beta chains came from one sample sequenced in a study of blood T cell repertoires in COVID-19. Clones were sequenced by immunoSEQ multiplex PCR, and TCRdb holds only the in-frame ones, with some missing. This sample has approximately 300,000 clones, with 80% to 85% found just once. The source material was peripheral blood. The receptor source for this set is an older person with COVID-19, enrolled during active disease.

This clone was observed a handful of times. V is TRBV7-2 and J is TRBJ2-1; D is unresolved. The CDR3 extends over 12 amino acids. Trimming took 3 bases from V and 5 from J, leaving 5 bases between them. CDR1 is SGHTA and CDR2 is FQGNSA in the germline V gene. CDR3 loop: CASSLENNEQFF. DNA of the CDR3: TGTGCCAGCAGCTTGGAGAACAATGAGCAGTTCTTC.

The rearrangement uses TRBV7-2 and TRBJ2-5, with TRBD2 identical over 9 bases. Trimming took 1 base from V and 5 from J; bases not matched to a gene: 8. This CDR3 is 16 amino acids long. The V gene's germline CDR1 is SGHTA and CDR2 FQGNSA. For the CDR3, the DNA is TGTGCCAGCAGCTTAGGATTAGCGGGAGATGCGGAGACCCAGTACTTC. Translation gives CASSLGLAGDAETQYF.